This T cell receptor beta chain is from a study of T cells after posttransplantation cyclophosphamide (dated by TCRdb to the mid-2010s). For context, the study as a whole: The study tracked T cell repertoire reconstitution by TRB sequencing after myeloablative bone marrow transplantation using posttransplantation cyclophosphamide as GVHD prophylaxis. Antigen receptor sequencing covered samples from approximately 32 PTCy-treated patients and fewer than 20 of their related bone marrow donors. Blood from every one of the approximately 36 PTCy patients who had 1-year posttransplant specimens underwent TRB sequencing. In 3 patients, TRB sequencing was also performed on up to about 3 more blood samples taken 2 to 5.2 years after transplant, and in 4 patients, pretransplant blood was also TRB-sequenced. Because TRA and TRB clonality correlated tightly in several samples, later TCR analyses were limited to TRB. Public TRB sequences were checked against a database of over 3,500 sequences associated with responses to pathogens, tumor antigens, self-antigens and alloantigens.

This clone was seen ten or more times. The antigen it recognizes is unknown. No much larger clonotype is one base removed from it; base qualities were not supplied. Peripheral blood samples were provided by related bone marrow donors on the day of marrow donation. Peripheral blood and bone marrow mononuclear cells were isolated by Ficoll-Hypaque density centrifugation and were cryopreserved. Broad study findings and their caveats: Donor-recipient similarity was low at 1-2 months but increased during the first year, and donor CD8+ memory clones often dominated later blood repertoires. Across the 35 to 45 patients, TRB clonality was highly associated with recipient CMV seropositivity and CMV reactivation, and diversity with PTCy was similar to that in the CNI/methotrexate controls. The TRB repertoires of T cells infiltrating skin or the GI tract showed only limited overlap with the TRB repertoires found in blood.

TRB sequencing was run on genomic DNA with either the immunoSEQ assay at survey resolution or the hsTCRB kit. In the original analysis: The immunoSEQ software was used for initial read processing, and the LymphoSeq R package was used for repertoire analyses. Clonality was calculated as 1 minus normalized Shannon entropy, and the Gini coefficient was also calculated for each TRB dataset. To infer phenotypes in unsorted samples, TRB sequences from sorted subsets of the recipient or donor were mapped onto the unsorted samples of the same recipient. TCRdb's version of the immuneACCESS table is confined to in-frame rearrangements and falls short of the full clone set. An unresolved V gene accounts for under half of the shortfall where checked; the remainder is of unknown origin. From that table come the V and J calls and clone size; the DNA was used to work out D and trimming. This sample shows 30,000 to 40,000 clones, and none of them turns up only once. The ten largest account for 2% to 2.5% of the sample.

V is reduced by 3 bases and J by 9 bases, leaving a spacing of 14 bases between them. The germline V gene yields KGHSH for CDR1 and LQKENI for CDR2. Its CDR3 holds 13 amino acids, cysteine through phenylalanine. Here the CDR3 DNA is all that survives: 39 bases in frame from base 1. The source is a man aged 45-65 years in good health, CMV-negative, and a related stem cell transplant donor. Recombination linked TRBV18 to TRBJ2-5; the D gene is perhaps TRBD2, from 6 matching bases. The source material was PBMCs. The CDR3 in this case is CASSPGIGEAQYF. Read as DNA, the sequence is TGTGCCAGCTCACCCGGAATTGGGGAGGCCCAGTACTTC. The reference TRBV18 and TRBJ2-5 proteins fill in what lies around the CDR3, so the full variable domain reads NAGVMQNPRHLVRRRGQEARLRCSPMKGHSHVYWYRQLPEEGLKFMVYLQKENIIDESGMPKERFSAEFPKEGPSILRIQQVVRGDSAAYFCASSPGIGEAQYFGPGTRLLVL.